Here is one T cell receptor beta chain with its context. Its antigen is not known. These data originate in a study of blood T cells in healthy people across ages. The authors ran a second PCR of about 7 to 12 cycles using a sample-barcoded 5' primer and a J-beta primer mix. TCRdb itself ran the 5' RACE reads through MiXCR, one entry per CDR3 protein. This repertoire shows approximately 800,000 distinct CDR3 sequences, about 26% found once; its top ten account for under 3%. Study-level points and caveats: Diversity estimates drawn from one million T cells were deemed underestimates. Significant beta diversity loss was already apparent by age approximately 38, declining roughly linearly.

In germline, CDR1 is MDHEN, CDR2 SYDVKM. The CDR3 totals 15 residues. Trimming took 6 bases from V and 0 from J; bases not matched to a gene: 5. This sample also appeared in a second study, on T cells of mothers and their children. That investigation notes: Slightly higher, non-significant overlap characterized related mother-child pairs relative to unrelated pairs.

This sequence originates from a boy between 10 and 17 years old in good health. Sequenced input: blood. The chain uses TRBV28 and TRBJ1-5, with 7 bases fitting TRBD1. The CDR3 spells CASRPGTDSNQPQHF. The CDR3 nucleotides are TGTGCCAGCAGACCCGGGACAGATAGCAATCAGCCCCAGCATTTT.